This is a list of T cell receptor beta chains from one sample in a study of PD-1 blockade in classical Hodgkin lymphoma. The assay was immunoSEQ multiplex PCR, and TCRdb's table has in-frame clones only and misses some. The table records 9,000 to 10,000 clones, approximately 84% of them present only once. Sequenced: CD8+ T cells from blood. All receptors come from a human donor with classical Hodgkin lymphoma. The CDR3 runs from the conserved cysteine through the conserved F or W. A D gene is named only where the DNA matches it firmly. Only part of the rows carry a size: once, few, many, or a class if the clone is expanded.

size	D	V	J	length	CDR3	DNA
NA	NA	TRBV5-4	TRBJ1-1	13	CASSLHGATEAFF	TGTGCCAGCAGCTTGCACGGGGCCACTGAAGCTTTCTTT
NA	NA	TRBV7-9	TRBJ2-5	14	CASSLAAFGETQYF	TGTGCCAGCAGCTTAGCGGCTTTTGGGGAGACCCAGTACTTC
NA	NA	TRBV11-3	TRBJ2-3	14	CASSSASSTDTQYF	TGTGCCAGCAGCTCAGCGTCTAGCACAGATACGCAGTATTTT
NA	TRBD2	TRBV9	TRBJ2-1	15	CASSVGTSSYNEQFF	TGTGCCAGCAGCGTCGGGACTAGCTCCTACAATGAGCAGTTCTTC
once	NA	TRBV19	TRBJ1-5	14	CASTGVTSNQPQHF	TGTGCCAGCACTGGGGTAACTAGCAATCAGCCCCAGCATTTT
NA	NA	TRBV4-2	TRBJ2-3	15	CASSQGSGDTDTQYF	TGTGCCAGCAGCCAAGGGTCGGGCGACACAGATACGCAGTATTTT
NA	TRBD2	TRBV11-2	TRBJ2-3	15	CASSSISGGRDTQYF	TGTGCCAGCAGCTCCATCAGCGGGGGTAGAGATACGCAGTATTTT
NA	NA	TRBV20-1	TRBJ2-3	10	CSVGTDTQYF	TGCAGTGTAGGCACAGATACGCAGTATTTT
NA	NA	TRBV19	TRBJ1-2	12	CASSMLAYGYTF	TGTGCCAGTAGTATGCTGGCCTATGGCTACACCTTC
NA	NA	TRBV23-1	TRBJ2-7	16	CASSLKGRLKIYEQYF	TGCGCCAGCAGTCTGAAAGGGAGGCTGAAGATCTACGAGCAGTACTTC
NA	TRBD1	TRBV30	TRBJ2-2	13	CAGSRGLTGELFF	TGTGCCGGAAGCAGGGGGCTGACCGGGGAGCTGTTTTTT
NA	NA	TRBV28	TRBJ1-1	14	CASAYRQFGAEAFF	TGTGCCAGTGCCTATAGGCAGTTCGGAGCTGAAGCTTTCTTT
NA	NA	TRBV30	TRBJ2-7	15	CAWTRGVKASYEQYF	TGTGCCTGGACCAGGGGGGTGAAGGCCTCCTACGAGCAGTACTTC
NA	NA	TRBV7-6	TRBJ2-2	16	CASSSWDTQNTGELFF	TGTGCCAGCAGCAGCTGGGACACTCAGAACACCGGGGAGCTGTTTTTT
NA	TRBD2	TRBV5-4	TRBJ2-3	13	CASSLGLAKGQYF	TGTGCCAGCAGCTTGGGACTAGCGAAGGGGCAGTATTTT
NA	NA	TRBV6-5	TRBJ1-5	10	CASGGQPQHF	TGTGCCAGCGGGGGTCAGCCCCAGCATTTT
NA	TRBD1	TRBV7-9	TRBJ2-7	14	CASSLRGPDYEQYF	TGTGCCAGCAGCTTAAGGGGGCCTGATTACGAGCAGTACTTC
NA	NA	TRBV25-1	TRBJ1-3	16	CASSGGGPGPGNTIYF	TGTGCCAGCAGTGGGGGGGGACCGGGGCCCGGAAACACCATATATTTT
NA	NA	TRBV9	TRBJ2-7	19	CASSPVWATPGTAFSEQYF	TGTGCCAGCAGCCCAGTATGGGCTACCCCCGGGACCGCCTTCAGCGAGCAGTACTTC
few	NA	TRBV21-1	TRBJ1-1	12	CASSKGNTEAFF	TGTGCCAGCAGCAAGGGGAACACTGAAGCTTTCTTT
NA	NA	TRBV2	TRBJ1-3	15	CASSEYRSSGNTIYF	TGTGCCAGCAGCGAATACCGGAGCTCTGGAAACACCATATATTTT
NA	TRBD2	TRBV4-1	TRBJ2-3	15	CASSPLAGGTDTQYF	TGCGCCAGCAGCCCACTAGCGGGGGGGACAGATACGCAGTATTTT
NA	NA	TRBV11-2	TRBJ1-2	14	CASSPSTSGYGYTF	TGTGCCAGCAGCCCCTCGACGTCAGGATATGGCTACACCTTC
NA	TRBD1	TRBV5-4	TRBJ1-5	13	CASSQGQGEAQHF	TGTGCCAGCAGCCAGGGACAGGGGGAAGCCCAGCATTTT
NA	NA	TRBV28	TRBJ1-4	15	CASISATGTNEKLFF	TGTGCCAGCATATCTGCCACTGGAACTAATGAAAAACTGTTTTTT
NA	NA	TRBV9	TRBJ1-1	14	CASSVSGVGTEAFF	TGTGCCAGCAGCGTGTCCGGGGTGGGCACTGAAGCTTTCTTT
NA	NA	TRBV9	TRBJ1-3	13	CASSGALGNTIYF	TGTGCCAGCAGCGGCGCGTTGGGAAACACCATATATTTT
NA	NA	TRBV9	TRBJ2-2	16	CASSPGPAGNTGELFF	TGTGCCAGCAGCCCTGGCCCCGCGGGAAATACCGGGGAGCTGTTTTTT
NA	NA	TRBV7-6	TRBJ2-5	12	CASSYREGTQYF	TGTGCCAGCAGCTACCGCGAGGGGACCCAGTACTTC
NA	TRBD1	TRBV6-5	TRBJ2-1	11	CASRDGTGLFF	TGTGCCAGCAGGGACGGGACAGGGTTGTTCTTC
NA	NA	TRBV2	TRBJ2-3	14	CASSAQFGPDTQYF	TGTGCCAGCAGTGCTCAATTCGGCCCAGATACGCAGTATTTT
NA	TRBD1	TRBV6-6	TRBJ2-7	16	CASSSFSRDRAYEQYF	TGTGCCAGCAGTTCATTTTCTCGGGACAGAGCCTACGAGCAGTACTTC
NA	TRBD1	TRBV2	TRBJ1-1	15	CASSTFRQGYTEAFF	TGTGCCAGCAGTACATTTCGACAGGGCTACACTGAAGCTTTCTTT
NA	TRBD2	TRBV11-2	TRBJ2-7	15	CASSLSQLAGYEQYF	TGTGCCAGCAGCTTAAGTCAACTAGCGGGCTACGAGCAGTACTTC
medium-sized	NA	TRBV4-3	TRBJ1-5	15	CASSQDGRLYQPQHF	TGCGCCAGCAGCCAAGATGGCAGGCTCTATCAGCCCCAGCATTTT
NA	TRBD1	TRBV27	TRBJ1-6	18	CASSLYGTDRAYNSPLHF	TGTGCCAGCAGTCTCTATGGGACCGACAGGGCATATAATTCACCCCTCCACTTT
NA	NA	TRBV2	TRBJ1-5	15	CASTQGESSNQPQHF	TGTGCCAGCACCCAAGGGGAGTCTAGCAATCAGCCCCAGCATTTT
NA	NA	TRBV21-1	TRBJ1-5	17	CASSKVTTLENNQPQHF	TGTGCCAGCAGCAAAGTAACTACCTTAGAGAACAATCAGCCCCAGCATTTT
NA	NA	TRBV4-2	TRBJ2-7	13	CASSQDRGDEQYF	TGTGCCAGCAGCCAAGATAGGGGCGACGAGCAGTACTTC
once	NA	TRBV25-1	TRBJ2-7	15	CASADSSISSYEQYF	TGTGCCAGCGCGGACAGTTCGATTAGCTCCTACGAGCAGTACTTC